This T cell receptor beta chain was captured in a study of T cell responses to AZD1222 COVID-19 vaccine. Clones were read by immunoSEQ multiplex PCR, and TCRdb kept only the in-frame ones, dropping some. The table includes about 92,000 clones, under 95% detected once. The CDR3 contains 15 residues. The clonotype was recovered from an adult in good health. V gene TRBV1 combines with J gene TRBJ1-4; the table's D call of TRBD1 was not tested on the DNA. TRBV1 is listed as a pseudogene. The source material was peripheral blood, sampled on day 0 of AZD1222 vaccination. This chain's CDR3 is CTSSPSDRALGKLFF. Here the CDR3 DNA reads TGCACCAGCAGCCCCTCGGACAGGGCCCTGGGAAAACTGTTTTTT.